The 6 T cell receptor beta chains in this list originate from one sample, sequenced in a study of CD8 T cells in ankylosing spondylitis. TCRdb used MiXCR to reprocess the 5' RACE reads, holding one entry per CDR3 protein. The table has some 71,000 distinct CDR3 sequences, under 5.5% seen once; the top ten hold about 2.2%. Material for sequencing was blood, either unsorted or a sorted T cell fraction (not recorded which). All receptors come from a male donor with ankylosing spondylitis or in good health (not recorded which).

At least ten counts were recorded for this clonotype. This chain connects TRBV15 to TRBJ1-2, with D possibly being TRBD1 (5 bases). The germline V gene has CDR1 LNHNV and CDR2 YYDKDF (reference sequence). The CDR3 is 16 amino acids. With 6 bases removed from V and 8 bases from J, the gap between germline ends came to 25 bases. Written as DNA, the CDR3 is TGTGCCACCAGTAGCGCCCGTGTGACAGAGATGGGAGGCTACACCTTC. Translated, it gives CATSSARVTEMGGYTF. The complete variable domain, with remaining parts taken from reference TRBV15 and TRBJ1-2, reads DAMVIQNPRYQVTQFGKPVTLSCSQTLNHNVMYWYQQKSSQAPKLLFHYYDKDFNNEADTPDNFQSRRPNTSFCFLDIRSPGLGDTAMYLCATSSARVTEMGGYTFGSGTRLTVV.

This clonotype was counted at least ten times. The chain recombines TRBV6-4 with TRBJ1-5; 10 nucleotides agree with TRBD1. The CDR3 loop spans 19 amino acids. Germline CDR1 reads MRHNA; CDR2 reads SNTAGT. V lost 3 bases and J lost 0; bases outside the gene matches: 11. CDR3 residues: CASSELGQGVFISNQPQHF. CDR3 DNA: TGTGCCAGCAGTGAACTCGGACAGGGGGTTTTTATTAGCAATCAGCCCCAGCATTTT.

This clonotype occurred a few times. The CDR3 region has the DNA TGTGCCAGCAGCCCCGGACCGGATAGCAATCAGCCCCAGCATTTT. It is translated as CASSPGPDSNQPQHF. V is TRBV7-9 and J is TRBJ1-5; D remains unclear. The ends were cut back, 5 bases at V and 0 bases at J, with 11 bases in the middle. CDR3 length: 15 amino acids. Germline CDR1 reads SEHNR; CDR2 reads FQNEAQ (reference sequence).

This clonotype was seen ten or more times. The chain employs TRBV2 and TRBJ2-4; D is tentatively TRBD1 or TRBD2 (5 bases each). CDR3 size: 16 residues. Trimming removed 3 bases at V and 2 bases at J, with 14 bases between. The V gene's germline CDR1 is SNHLY and CDR2 FYNNEI. CDR3 DNA sequence: TGTGCCAGCAGTGAGGGACGCTTTTCTTCCAAAAACATTCAGTACTTC. Protein sequence: CASSEGRFSSKNIQYF.

This clonotype came up many times. The genes are TRBV20-1 and TRBJ1-2; D not certain. The V gene's germline CDR1 is DFQATT and CDR2 SNEGSKA (reference sequence). V was shortened by 2 bases and J by 6 bases, with 4 bases between the two germline ends. The CDR3 is made up of 10 amino acids. The CDR3 here is CSARQDGYTF. The CDR3 DNA sequence: TGCAGTGCTAGACAGGATGGCTACACCTTC.

This clonotype was counted many times. CDR3 residues: CASKVQGFDTGELFF. CDR3 in DNA: TGTGCCAGCAAGGTTCAGGGGTTCGACACCGGGGAGCTGTTTTTT. The V and J genes are TRBV2 and TRBJ2-2; D might be TRBD1 (6 bases). CDR1 SNHLY and CDR2 FYNNEI come from the germline V gene. CDR3 length: 15 residues. The V and J ends lost 7 bases and 3 bases respectively, with 15 bases between them.